Below are 2 T cell receptor beta chains sequenced from a single sample in a study of T cell clonality in common variable immunodeficiency. TCRdb's copy holds only in-frame clones and misses some; the assay was immunoSEQ multiplex PCR. This set yields about 52,000 clones and no singletons; the top ten hold roughly 2%. Sequencing was done on a sample of peripheral blood mononuclear cells. All receptors come from a person aged 18 to 75 in good health.

A few counts support this clone. Read sequence stops 3 residues before the CDR3 end, and the germline J gene provides the missing end. This rearrangement joins TRBV7-2 to TRBJ1-1; TRBD1 matches at 9 bases. Germline V gene data show CDR1 as SGHTA and CDR2 as FQGNSA. V lost 1 base and J lost 0; bases outside the gene matches: 0. CDR3 length: 15 residues. This CDR3 reads CASSLGTGVNTEAFF. CDR3 DNA (partial): TGTGCCAGCAGCTTAGGGACAGGGGTGAACACTGAA.

This clone has a count of ten or more. The read comes to an end 3 residues before the CDR3 does, leaving the germline J gene to fill in the end. V and J are TRBV6-2 or TRBV6-3 and TRBJ2-7, with 10 bases identical to TRBD1. Germline values: CDR1 MNHEY, CDR2 SVGEGT. The CDR3 is 17 amino acids. With 4 bases clipped from V and 3 bases from J, the junction kept 12 bases outside the gene matches. The CDR3 DNA, read in part, is TGTGCCAGCAGTTCCCAGGGACGGGGGACAGGGGACTACGAG. It codes for CASSSQGRGTGDYE. The entire CDR3 reads CASSSQGRGTGDYEQYF.